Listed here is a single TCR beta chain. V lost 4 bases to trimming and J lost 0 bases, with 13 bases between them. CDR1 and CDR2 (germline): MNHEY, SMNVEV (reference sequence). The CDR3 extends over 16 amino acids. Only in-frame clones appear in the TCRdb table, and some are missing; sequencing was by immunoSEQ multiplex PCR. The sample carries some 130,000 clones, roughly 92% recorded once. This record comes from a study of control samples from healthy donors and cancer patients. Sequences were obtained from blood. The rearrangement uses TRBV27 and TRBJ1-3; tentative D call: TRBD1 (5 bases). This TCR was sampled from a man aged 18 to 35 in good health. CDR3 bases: TGTGCCAGCAGTTCACAGGCCATCCCCTCTGGAAACACCATATATTTT. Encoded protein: CASSSQAIPSGNTIYF.